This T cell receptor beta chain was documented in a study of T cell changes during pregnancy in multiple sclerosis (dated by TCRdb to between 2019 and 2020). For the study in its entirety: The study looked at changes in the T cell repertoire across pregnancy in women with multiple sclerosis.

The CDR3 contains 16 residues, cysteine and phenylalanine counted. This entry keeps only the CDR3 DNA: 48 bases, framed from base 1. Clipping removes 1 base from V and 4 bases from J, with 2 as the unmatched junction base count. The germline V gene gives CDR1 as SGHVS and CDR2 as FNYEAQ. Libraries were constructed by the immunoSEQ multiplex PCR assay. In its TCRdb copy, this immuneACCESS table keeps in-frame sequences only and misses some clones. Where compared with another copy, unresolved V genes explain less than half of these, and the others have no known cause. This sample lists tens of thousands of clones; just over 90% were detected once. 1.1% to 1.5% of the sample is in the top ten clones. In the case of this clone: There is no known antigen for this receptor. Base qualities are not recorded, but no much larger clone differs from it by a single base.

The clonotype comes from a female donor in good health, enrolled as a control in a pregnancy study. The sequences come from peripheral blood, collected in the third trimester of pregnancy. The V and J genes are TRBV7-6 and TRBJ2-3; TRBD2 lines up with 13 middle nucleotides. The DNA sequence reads TGTGCCAGCAGCTTAGGGACTAGCGGGAGTGCAGATACGCAGTATTTT. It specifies CASSLGTSGSADTQYF.